This TCR beta chain stems from a study of CD8+ T cells in alopecia areata. Findings and caveats of the study: Scalp samples also yield sequences from resident alphabeta T cells of normal skin. Many expanded lesional clones stayed in scalp and blood while on tofacitinib. Elevated clonality characterized lesional scalp relative to normal scalp, particularly in alopecia totalis/universalis.

cDNA serving as the sequencing template came from extracted, reverse transcribed RNA. Sequencing used immunoSEQ multiplex PCR; TCRdb keeps in-frame clones, though not all of them. The sample contains around 150,000 clones, approximately 80% of which appear only once. Treatment defined: oral pan-JAK inhibitor, 5-10 mg twice daily. CD4+ and CD8+ T cells were sorted from PBMCs stained for CD3, CD4 and CD8. The V segment lost 0 bases and the J segment 4 bases; nucleotides outside the gene matches: 0. Germline V gene sequence: CDR1 SGHRS, CDR2 YFSETQ. The CDR3 is 14 residues long. A word on this clone: Antigen specificity is unknown. Other nucleotide sequences from this sample produce the same CDR3.

The sequencing here drew on CD8+ T cells sorted from blood, taken at week 4, from a patient treated with tofacitinib. This receptor was taken from a human donor with alopecia areata. This chain links TRBV5-1 with TRBJ2-7; 11 nucleotides match TRBD2. The CDR3 loop reads CASSLGTSGYEQYF. Here the CDR3 DNA reads TGCGCCAGCAGCTTGGGGACTAGCGGGTACGAGCAGTACTTC.